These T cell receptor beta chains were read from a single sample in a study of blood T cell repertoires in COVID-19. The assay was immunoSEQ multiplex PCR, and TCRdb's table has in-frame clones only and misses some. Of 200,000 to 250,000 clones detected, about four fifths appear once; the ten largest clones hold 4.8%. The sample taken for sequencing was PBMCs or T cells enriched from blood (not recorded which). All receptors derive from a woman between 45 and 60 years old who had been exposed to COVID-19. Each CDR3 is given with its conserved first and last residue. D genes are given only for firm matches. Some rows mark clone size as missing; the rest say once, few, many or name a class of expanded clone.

DNA: TGTGCCAGCAGTTTATCGGCAGATTCAGGGTTGTATGAGCAGTTCTTC
CDR3: CASSLSADSGLYEQFF
V: TRBV27
D: -
size: once
J: TRBJ2-1

DNA: TGTGCCAGCAGTCCCCGGGACAGGGCGGGTGAAGCTTTCTTT
CDR3: CASSPRDRAGEAFF
V: TRBV28
D: TRBD1
size: -
J: TRBJ1-1

DNA: TGTGCCAGCAGCCCCCTCGGCAATCAGCCCCAGCATTTT
CDR3: CASSPLGNQPQHF
V: TRBV7-8
D: -
size: few
J: TRBJ1-5

DNA: TGTGCCATCAGTGAGTCGGACAGTAATCAGCCCCAGCATTTT
CDR3: CAISESDSNQPQHF
V: TRBV10-3
D: -
size: -
J: TRBJ1-5

DNA: TGCGCCAGCCATGGGACAGGGGACTATGGCTACACCTTC
CDR3: CASHGTGDYGYTF
V: TRBV5-1
D: TRBD1
size: -
J: TRBJ1-2

DNA: TGTGCCAGCAGTCGAGACAGGGGGAGCAATCAGCCCCAGCATTTT
CDR3: CASSRDRGSNQPQHF
V: TRBV6-5
D: TRBD1
size: -
J: TRBJ1-5

DNA: TGTGCCGCGGCCGGGACAGGGCAGAATGAAGCTTTCTTT
CDR3: CAAAGTGQNEAFF
V: TRBV10-3
D: TRBD1
size: -
J: TRBJ1-1

DNA: TGTGCCAGCAGCGCGACTCTAGCGGGGGGACGAGATACGCAGTATTTT
CDR3: CASSATLAGGRDTQYF
V: TRBV9
D: TRBD2
size: once
J: TRBJ2-3

DNA: TGTGCCAGTAGTAGCGCTATTAATGAAAAACTGTTTTTT
CDR3: CASSSAINEKLFF
V: TRBV19
D: -
size: -
J: TRBJ1-4

DNA: TGTGCCAGCAGCCGGACAGGGGGCCGGTATGGCTACACCTTC
CDR3: CASSRTGGRYGYTF
V: TRBV3-1/TRBV3-2
D: TRBD1
size: once
J: TRBJ1-2

DNA: TGTGCCAGTACCCCGACAGGCGGGTCCTACAATGAGCAGTTCTTC
CDR3: CASTPTGGSYNEQFF
V: TRBV19
D: -
size: -
J: TRBJ2-1

DNA: TGCGCCAGCAGCGTCCAACCGGGACAGGCGTCCTACGAGCAGTACTTC
CDR3: CASSVQPGQASYEQYF
V: TRBV5-1
D: TRBD1
size: -
J: TRBJ2-7

DNA: TGTGCCAGCAGCGCGGGACGCGTTAGCACAGATACGCAGTATTTT
CDR3: CASSAGRVSTDTQYF
V: TRBV11-3
D: -
size: -
J: TRBJ2-3

DNA: TGTGCCAGCAGCTCCCATACTAGCGGGGGGCCCACAGATACGCAGTATTTT
CDR3: CASSSHTSGGPTDTQYF
V: TRBV11-2
D: TRBD2
size: -
J: TRBJ2-3

DNA: TGCGCCAGCAGTCAGGGGGTCGACTATGGCTACACCTTC
CDR3: CASSQGVDYGYTF
V: TRBV10-1
D: TRBD1
size: few
J: TRBJ1-2

DNA: TGTGCCAGCAGCTTAAATCTCTACGAGCAGTACTTC
CDR3: CASSLNLYEQYF
V: TRBV7-2
D: -
size: -
J: TRBJ2-7

DNA: TGTGCCACCAGCCGGACTGGGAACACTGAAGCTTTCTTT
CDR3: CATSRTGNTEAFF
V: TRBV15
D: -
size: -
J: TRBJ1-1

DNA: TGTGCCAGTATCGGGAGCGATACGCAGTATTTT
CDR3: CASIGSDTQYF
V: TRBV19
D: -
size: few
J: TRBJ2-3

DNA: TGTGCCATCAGAGATAAGACAGTCACTGAAGCTTTCTTT
CDR3: CAIRDKTVTEAFF
V: TRBV10-3
D: -
size: few
J: TRBJ1-1

DNA: TGTGCCAGCAGCCCCAACCGTGGGGAGACTGGAAACACCATATATTTT
CDR3: CASSPNRGETGNTIYF
V: TRBV5-6
D: -
size: few
J: TRBJ1-3

DNA: TGTGCCAGCCAAAAGGAGGGTGGGGGGGAGACCCAGTACTTC
CDR3: CASQKEGGGETQYF
V: TRBV6-6
D: -
size: -
J: TRBJ2-5

DNA: TGTGCCAGCAGCAGATGGACAGCCCACTCTGGAAACACCATATATTTT
CDR3: CASSRWTAHSGNTIYF
V: TRBV3-1/TRBV3-2
D: -
size: -
J: TRBJ1-3

DNA: TGTGCCAGTATTAGCGGGGACACCGGGGAGCTGTTTTTT
CDR3: CASISGDTGELFF
V: TRBV12-3/TRBV12-4
D: TRBD2
size: -
J: TRBJ2-2

DNA: TGTGCCAGCAGCCGACAGCCTTATAGCAATCAGCCCCAGCATTTT
CDR3: CASSRQPYSNQPQHF
V: TRBV28
D: -
size: -
J: TRBJ1-5

DNA: TGTGCCAGTAGTTCCAGGGATCTTCGGAGCTCCTACAATGAGCAGTTCTTC
CDR3: CASSSRDLRSSYNEQFF
V: TRBV19
D: -
size: -
J: TRBJ2-1

DNA: TGTGCCAGCAGTTACTCGGGCGTAAGAAATACGCAGTATTTT
CDR3: CASSYSGVRNTQYF
V: TRBV6-5
D: -
size: -
J: TRBJ2-3

DNA: TGTGCCAGCAGCCAACCCCTAAGCACCGGGGAGCTGTTTTTT
CDR3: CASSQPLSTGELFF
V: TRBV3-1/TRBV3-2
D: -
size: -
J: TRBJ2-2

DNA: TGTGCCAGCTCCCGAGTCCCGGGACAGGGGAGCTCTGGAAACACCATATATTTT
CDR3: CASSRVPGQGSSGNTIYF
V: TRBV18
D: TRBD1
size: -
J: TRBJ1-3

DNA: TGTGCCAGCAGTCCCCTGGACAGGGGTAACTATGGCTACACCTTC
CDR3: CASSPLDRGNYGYTF
V: TRBV28
D: TRBD1
size: -
J: TRBJ1-2

DNA: TGTGCCAGCAGTTACTCACAGGGGGTCAACACTGAAGCTTTCTTT
CDR3: CASSYSQGVNTEAFF
V: TRBV6-5
D: TRBD1
size: -
J: TRBJ1-1

DNA: TGTGCCAGCAGCCGGGGACAGCAATATGGCTACACCTTC
CDR3: CASSRGQQYGYTF
V: TRBV12-3/TRBV12-4
D: TRBD1
size: -
J: TRBJ1-2

DNA: TGTGCCAGTAGGGGACAGGGCCGGGGCGCTGAAGCTTTCTTT
CDR3: CASRGQGRGAEAFF
V: TRBV19
D: TRBD1
size: -
J: TRBJ1-1

DNA: TGTGCCAGCAGTCCACTGACAGGGGGCACTGAAGCTTTCTTT
CDR3: CASSPLTGGTEAFF
V: TRBV6-5
D: TRBD1
size: once
J: TRBJ1-1

DNA: TGTGCCAGCAGCCTCAGCCAGGGTACCGGGGAGCTGTTTTTT
CDR3: CASSLSQGTGELFF
V: TRBV7-2
D: -
size: -
J: TRBJ2-2

DNA: TGCGCCAGCAGCCAAGAGCGGGGAAGAGACACTGAAGCTTTCTTT
CDR3: CASSQERGRDTEAFF
V: TRBV4-3
D: -
size: -
J: TRBJ1-1

DNA: TGTGCCAGCAGCCAACCTGGAACAGGGCGAGGCTACACCTTC
CDR3: CASSQPGTGRGYTF
V: TRBV3-1/TRBV3-2
D: -
size: -
J: TRBJ1-2

DNA: TGCAGTGCTAGTTCCGGTAACGAGCAGTACTTC
CDR3: CSASSGNEQYF
V: TRBV20-1
D: -
size: -
J: TRBJ2-7

DNA: TGTGCCACCAGTGGGACGACAGGCCCGAACACTGAAGCTTTCTTT
CDR3: CATSGTTGPNTEAFF
V: TRBV24-1
D: -
size: few
J: TRBJ1-1

DNA: TGTGCCAGCAGTAAGCTTTATGCTGAAGCTTTCTTT
CDR3: CASSKLYAEAFF
V: TRBV28
D: -
size: -
J: TRBJ1-1

DNA: TGTGCCATCAGTAGGACAGTCGATGGAAACACCATATATTTT
CDR3: CAISRTVDGNTIYF
V: TRBV10-3
D: -
size: -
J: TRBJ1-3

DNA: TGTGCCAGCAGCGTAAGGGGCTCGGATTCACCCCTCCACTTT
CDR3: CASSVRGSDSPLHF
V: TRBV9
D: -
size: -
J: TRBJ1-6

DNA: TGTGCCAGCAGCCCCGACACCGGTCGGGGGGCGGCTTTCTTT
CDR3: CASSPDTGRGAAFF
V: TRBV7-9
D: -
size: -
J: TRBJ1-1

DNA: TGCGCCAGCAGCTGGGGTCCGGGAGGGACTTCCTACGAGCAGTACTTC
CDR3: CASSWGPGGTSYEQYF
V: TRBV5-1
D: TRBD2
size: -
J: TRBJ2-7

DNA: TGTGCCACCAGTAAGGGGAACACAGATACGCAGTATTTT
CDR3: CATSKGNTDTQYF
V: TRBV15
D: -
size: -
J: TRBJ2-3

DNA: TGTGCCAGCAGCCAAGCCCCCCCAACTAGAGCTTTCTTT
CDR3: CASSQAPPTRAFF
V: TRBV14
D: -
size: -
J: TRBJ1-1

DNA: TGTGCCATCGCTGGACAGGAGAAGACTGAAGCTTTCTTT
CDR3: CAIAGQEKTEAFF
V: TRBV10-3
D: TRBD1
size: once
J: TRBJ1-1

DNA: TGTGCCAGCAGTGACGTTAGCGGGGGGCCCTACAATGAGCAGTTCTTC
CDR3: CASSDVSGGPYNEQFF
V: TRBV6-4
D: TRBD2
size: -
J: TRBJ2-1

DNA: TGTGCCAGCAGCTTAGCGACAGGGGCCAGGACCGGGGAGCTGTTTTTT
CDR3: CASSLATGARTGELFF
V: TRBV7-8
D: TRBD1
size: -
J: TRBJ2-2

DNA: TGTGCCAGCTCACTTCGACAGGTGAACACTGAAGCTTTCTTT
CDR3: CASSLRQVNTEAFF
V: TRBV18
D: -
size: -
J: TRBJ1-1

DNA: TGTGCCAGCACTCCGGGGGGGAAGCAAGAGACCCAGTACTTC
CDR3: CASTPGGKQETQYF
V: TRBV28
D: TRBD2
size: -
J: TRBJ2-5

DNA: TGTGCCATCTTAAGGGACAGGGAAAGGAATGAAGCTTTCTTT
CDR3: CAILRDRERNEAFF
V: TRBV10-3
D: TRBD1
size: once
J: TRBJ1-1

DNA: TGTGCCAGCAGCCTGGACATGGGGTCACCCCTCCACTTT
CDR3: CASSLDMGSPLHF
V: TRBV7-6
D: -
size: -
J: TRBJ1-6

DNA: TGTGCCAGCACCTTCGCCTACGAGCAGTACTTC
CDR3: CASTFAYEQYF
V: TRBV6-5
D: -
size: -
J: TRBJ2-7